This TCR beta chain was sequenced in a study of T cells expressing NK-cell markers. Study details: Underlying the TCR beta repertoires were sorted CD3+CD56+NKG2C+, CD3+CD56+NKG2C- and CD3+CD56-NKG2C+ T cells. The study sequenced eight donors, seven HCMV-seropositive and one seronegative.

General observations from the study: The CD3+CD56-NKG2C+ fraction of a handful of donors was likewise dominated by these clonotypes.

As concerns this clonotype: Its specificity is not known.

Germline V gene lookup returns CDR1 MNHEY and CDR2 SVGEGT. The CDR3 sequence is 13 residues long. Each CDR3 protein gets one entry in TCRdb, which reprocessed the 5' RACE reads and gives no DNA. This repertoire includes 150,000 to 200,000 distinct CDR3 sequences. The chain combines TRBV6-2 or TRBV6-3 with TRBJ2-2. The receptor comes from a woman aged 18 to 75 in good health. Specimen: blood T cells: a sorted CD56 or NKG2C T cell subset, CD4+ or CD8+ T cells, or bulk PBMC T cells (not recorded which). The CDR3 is CASRRLNTGELFF.